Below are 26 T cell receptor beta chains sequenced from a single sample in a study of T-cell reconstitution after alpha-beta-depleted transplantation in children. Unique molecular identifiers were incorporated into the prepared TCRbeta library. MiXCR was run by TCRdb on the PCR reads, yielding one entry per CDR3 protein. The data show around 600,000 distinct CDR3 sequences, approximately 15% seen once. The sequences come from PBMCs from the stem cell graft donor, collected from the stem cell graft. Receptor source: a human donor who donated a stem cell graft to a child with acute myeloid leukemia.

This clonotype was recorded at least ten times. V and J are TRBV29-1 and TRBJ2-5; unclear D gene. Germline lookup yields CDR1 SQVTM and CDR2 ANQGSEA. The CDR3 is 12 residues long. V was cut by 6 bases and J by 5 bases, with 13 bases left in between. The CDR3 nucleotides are TGCAGCGTGCTCATTGTGGGTGAGACCCAGTACTTC. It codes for CSVLIVGETQYF.

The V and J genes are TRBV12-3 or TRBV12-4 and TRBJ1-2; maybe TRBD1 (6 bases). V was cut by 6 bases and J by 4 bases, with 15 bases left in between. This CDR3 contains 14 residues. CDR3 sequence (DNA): TGTGCCAGCAGACCACCAGGGGATCGCTATGGCTACACCTTC. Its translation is CASRPPGDRYGYTF.

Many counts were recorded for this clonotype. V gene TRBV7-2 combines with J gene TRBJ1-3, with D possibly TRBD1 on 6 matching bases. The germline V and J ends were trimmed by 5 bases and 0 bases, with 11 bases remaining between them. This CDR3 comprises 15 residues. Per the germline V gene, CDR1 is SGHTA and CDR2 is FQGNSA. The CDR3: CASSRDRSSGNTIYF. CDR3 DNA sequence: TGTGCCAGCAGCCGCGACAGGAGCTCTGGAAACACCATATATTTT. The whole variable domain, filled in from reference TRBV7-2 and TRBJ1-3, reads GAGVSQSPSNKVTEKGKDVELRCDPISGHTALYWYRQSLGQGLEFLIYFQGNSAPDKSGLPSDRFSAERTGGSVSTLTIQRTQQEDSAVYLCASSRDRSSGNTIYFGEGSWLTVV.

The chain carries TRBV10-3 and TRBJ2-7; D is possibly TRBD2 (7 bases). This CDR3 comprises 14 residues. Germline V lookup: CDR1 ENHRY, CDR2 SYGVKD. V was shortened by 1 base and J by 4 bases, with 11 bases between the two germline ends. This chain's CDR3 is CAISEWGGWYEQYF. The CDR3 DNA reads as TGTGCCATCAGTGAGTGGGGGGGCTGGTACGAGCAGTACTTC.

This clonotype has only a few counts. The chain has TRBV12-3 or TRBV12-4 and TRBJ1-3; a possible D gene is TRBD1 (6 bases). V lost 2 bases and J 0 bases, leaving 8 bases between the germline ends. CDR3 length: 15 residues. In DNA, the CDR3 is TGTGCCAGCAGTTTATGGGACAACTCTGGAAACACCATATATTTT. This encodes CASSLWDNSGNTIYF.

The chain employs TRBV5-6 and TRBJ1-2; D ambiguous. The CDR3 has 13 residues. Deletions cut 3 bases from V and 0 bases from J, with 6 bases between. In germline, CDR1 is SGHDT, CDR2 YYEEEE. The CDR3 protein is CASSSPPNYGYTF. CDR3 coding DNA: TGTGCCAGCAGCTCCCCCCCTAACTATGGCTACACCTTC.

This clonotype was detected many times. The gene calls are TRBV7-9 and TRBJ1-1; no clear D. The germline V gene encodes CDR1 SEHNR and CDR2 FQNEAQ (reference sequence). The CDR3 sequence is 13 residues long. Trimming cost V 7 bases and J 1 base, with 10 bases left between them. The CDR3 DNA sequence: TGTGCCAGCACTAGGGTGGGGAACACTGAAGCTTTCTTT. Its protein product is CASTRVGNTEAFF.

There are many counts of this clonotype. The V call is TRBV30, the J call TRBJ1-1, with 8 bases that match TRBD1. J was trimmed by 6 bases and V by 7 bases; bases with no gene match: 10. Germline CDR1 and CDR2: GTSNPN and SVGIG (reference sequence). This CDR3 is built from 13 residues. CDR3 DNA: TGTGCCTTCGGGAGGACAGGGCTACCTGAAGCTTTCTTT. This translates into CAFGRTGLPEAFF.

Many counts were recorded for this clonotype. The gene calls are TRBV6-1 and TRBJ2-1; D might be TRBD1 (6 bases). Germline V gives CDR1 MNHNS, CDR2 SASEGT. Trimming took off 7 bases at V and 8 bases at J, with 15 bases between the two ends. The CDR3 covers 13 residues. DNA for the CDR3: TGTGCCAGCACCCAGGGGCCCGGCGATGAGCAGTTCTTC. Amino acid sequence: CASTQGPGDEQFF.

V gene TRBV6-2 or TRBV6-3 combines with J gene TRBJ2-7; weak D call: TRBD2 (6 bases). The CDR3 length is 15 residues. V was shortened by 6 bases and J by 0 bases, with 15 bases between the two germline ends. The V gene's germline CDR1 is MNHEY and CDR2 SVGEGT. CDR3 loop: CASSPSGVPSYEQYF. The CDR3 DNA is TGTGCCAGCAGCCCATCGGGGGTCCCCTCCTACGAGCAGTACTTC.

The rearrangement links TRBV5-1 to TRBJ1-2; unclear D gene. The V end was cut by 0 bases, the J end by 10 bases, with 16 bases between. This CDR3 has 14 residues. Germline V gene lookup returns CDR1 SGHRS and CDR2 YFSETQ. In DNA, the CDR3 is TGCGCCAGCAGCTTGGCCTTCGACCACTCGTCCTACACCTTC. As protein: CASSLAFDHSSYTF.

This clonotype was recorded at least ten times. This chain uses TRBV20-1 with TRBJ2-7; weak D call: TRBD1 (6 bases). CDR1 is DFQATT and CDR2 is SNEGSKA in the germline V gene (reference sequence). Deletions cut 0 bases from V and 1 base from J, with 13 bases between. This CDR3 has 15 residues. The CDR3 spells CSARDPDSLSYEQYF. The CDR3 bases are TGCAGTGCTAGAGATCCGGACAGCCTTTCCTACGAGCAGTACTTC.

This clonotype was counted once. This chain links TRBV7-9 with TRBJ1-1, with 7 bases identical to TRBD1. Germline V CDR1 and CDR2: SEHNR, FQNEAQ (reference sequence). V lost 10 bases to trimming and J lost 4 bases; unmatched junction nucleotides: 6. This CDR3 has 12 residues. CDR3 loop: CATDRVGTEAFF. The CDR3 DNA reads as TGTGCCACCGACAGGGTTGGCACTGAAGCTTTCTTT.

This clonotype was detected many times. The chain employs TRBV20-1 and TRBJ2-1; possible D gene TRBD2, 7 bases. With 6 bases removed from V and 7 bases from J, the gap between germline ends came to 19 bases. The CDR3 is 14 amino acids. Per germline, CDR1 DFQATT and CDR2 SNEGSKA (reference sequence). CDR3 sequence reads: CSARRGRGRNEQFF. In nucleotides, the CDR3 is TGCAGTGCCCGGAGGGGGAGGGGTAGGAATGAGCAGTTCTTC.

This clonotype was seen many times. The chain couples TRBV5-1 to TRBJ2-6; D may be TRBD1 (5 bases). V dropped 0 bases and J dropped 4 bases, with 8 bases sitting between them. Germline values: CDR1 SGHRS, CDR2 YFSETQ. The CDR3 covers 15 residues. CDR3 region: CASSLEGAGANVLTF. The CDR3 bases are TGCGCCAGCAGCTTGGAAGGGGCCGGGGCCAACGTCCTGACTTTC. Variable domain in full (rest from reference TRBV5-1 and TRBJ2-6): KAGVTQTPRYLIKTRGQQVTLSCSPISGHRSVSWYQQTPGQGLQFLFEYFSETQRNKGNFPGRFSGRQFSNSRSEMNVSTLELGDSALYLCASSLEGAGANVLTFGAGSRLTVL.

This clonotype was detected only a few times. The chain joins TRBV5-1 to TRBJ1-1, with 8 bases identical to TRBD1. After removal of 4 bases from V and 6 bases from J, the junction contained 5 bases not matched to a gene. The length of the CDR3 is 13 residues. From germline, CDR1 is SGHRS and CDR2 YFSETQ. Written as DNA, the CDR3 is TGCGCCAGCAGCGGGGACAGGAAGTCTGAAGCTTTCTTT. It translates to CASSGDRKSEAFF.

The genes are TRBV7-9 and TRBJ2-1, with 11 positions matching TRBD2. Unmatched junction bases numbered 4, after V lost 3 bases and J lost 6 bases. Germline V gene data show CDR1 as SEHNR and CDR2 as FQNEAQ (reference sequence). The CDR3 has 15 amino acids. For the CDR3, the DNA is TGTGCCAGCAGCTTTAGCGGGGGGGCCGGCAATGAGCAGTTCTTC. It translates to CASSFSGGAGNEQFF.

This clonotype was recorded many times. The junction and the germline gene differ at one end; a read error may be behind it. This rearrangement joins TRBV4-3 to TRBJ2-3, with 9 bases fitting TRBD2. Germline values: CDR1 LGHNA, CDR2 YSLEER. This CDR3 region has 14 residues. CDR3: CASSHRGGLAASSF. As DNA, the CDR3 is TGCGCCAGCAGCCACAGGGGGGGACTAGCTGCATCCTCTTTT.

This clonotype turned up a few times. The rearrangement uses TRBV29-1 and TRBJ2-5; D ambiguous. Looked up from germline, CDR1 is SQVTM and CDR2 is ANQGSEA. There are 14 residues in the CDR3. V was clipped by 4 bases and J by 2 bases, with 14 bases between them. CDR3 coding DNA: TGCAGCGTTGCCCCTGGGTTCACGCAAGAGACCCAGTACTTC. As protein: CSVAPGFTQETQYF.

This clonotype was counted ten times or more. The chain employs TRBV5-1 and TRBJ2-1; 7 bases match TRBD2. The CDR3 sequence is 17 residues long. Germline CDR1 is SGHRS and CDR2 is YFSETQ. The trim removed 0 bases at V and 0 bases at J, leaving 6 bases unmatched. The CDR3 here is CASSLALTSASYNEQFF. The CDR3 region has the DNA TGCGCCAGCAGCTTGGCCCTCACTAGCGCCTCCTACAATGAGCAGTTCTTC.

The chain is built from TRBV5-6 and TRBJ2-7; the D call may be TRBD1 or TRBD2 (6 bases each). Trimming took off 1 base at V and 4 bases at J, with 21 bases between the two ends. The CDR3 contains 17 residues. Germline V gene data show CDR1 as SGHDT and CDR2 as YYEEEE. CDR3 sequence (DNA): TGTGCCAGCAGCTTGTGGGATGGTCCCCGGGGGCCGTACGAGCAGTACTTC. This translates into CASSLWDGPRGPYEQYF.

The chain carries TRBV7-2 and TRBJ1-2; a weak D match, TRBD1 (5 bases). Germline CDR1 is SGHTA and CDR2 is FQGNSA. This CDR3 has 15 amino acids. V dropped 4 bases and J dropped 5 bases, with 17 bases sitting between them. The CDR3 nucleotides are TGTGCCAGCAGCTCGGAAGTGCAGGGACTTTATGGCTACACCTTC. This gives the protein CASSSEVQGLYGYTF.

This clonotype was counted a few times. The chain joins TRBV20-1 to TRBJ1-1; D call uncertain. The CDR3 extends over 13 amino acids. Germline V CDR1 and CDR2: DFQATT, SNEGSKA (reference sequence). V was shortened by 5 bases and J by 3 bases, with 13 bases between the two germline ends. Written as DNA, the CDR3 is TGCAGTGCTCCAACTTCACCCGACACTGAAGCTTTCTTT. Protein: CSAPTSPDTEAFF.

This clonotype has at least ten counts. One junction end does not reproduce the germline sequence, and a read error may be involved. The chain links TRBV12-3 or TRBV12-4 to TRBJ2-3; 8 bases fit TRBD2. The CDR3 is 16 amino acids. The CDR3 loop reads CASSLATGLGTDTQYF. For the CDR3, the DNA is TGTGCCAGCAGTCTAGCGACGGGACTAGGCACAGATACGCAGTATTTT.

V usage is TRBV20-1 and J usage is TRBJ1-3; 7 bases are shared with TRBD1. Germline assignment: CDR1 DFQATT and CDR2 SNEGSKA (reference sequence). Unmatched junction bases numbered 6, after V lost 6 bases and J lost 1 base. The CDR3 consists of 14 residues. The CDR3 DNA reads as TGCAGTGCCGGGCAGGGGGGTTCTGGAAACACCATATATTTT. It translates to CSAGQGGSGNTIYF.

The CDR3 sequence: CASRRDFSLDTQYF. The CDR3, as DNA: TGTGCCAGCCGGCGGGACTTTTCATTAGATACGCAGTATTTT. The chain joins TRBV27 to TRBJ2-3; TRBD2 is a possible D gene (6 bases). The CDR3 has 14 amino acids. CDR1 is MNHEY, CDR2 SMNVEV, per germline (reference sequence). V was trimmed by 8 bases and J by 5 bases, leaving 17 bases between them.